These 5 T cell receptor beta chains came from one sample sequenced in a study of T cells in women clearing cervical HPV infection. Assay used: immunoSEQ multiplex PCR; TCRdb lists only in-frame clones, some missing. This sample's clone table lists approximately 39,000 clones. The sequenced sample consisted of blood buffy coat. These receptors were obtained from a woman aged 18 to 75 with a cervical HPV16 infection that either progressed to CIN3+ or cleared (not recorded which).

A note on this clone: Mismatch with germline at one junction end may stem from a read error. The read halts 3 residues ahead of the CDR3 end, with the missing end drawn from the germline J gene. The V and J genes are TRBV4-2 and TRBJ1-4, with 7 bases matching TRBD1. Looked up from germline, CDR1 is LGHNA and CDR2 is YNFKEQ. This CDR3 comprises 18 residues. Incomplete CDR3 DNA: TGCGCCAGCAGCCAAGGGGCCCACAGGGGTCAGACTAATGAAAAA. This gives the protein CASSQGAHRGQTNEK. The entire CDR3 protein is CASSQGAHRGQTNEKLFF.

In the case of this clone: With the read ending 3 residues before the CDR3 end, the germline J gene is used to fill in that end. This sequence joins TRBV20-1 and TRBJ2-3, with 11 bases aligning to TRBD2. This CDR3 is 15 amino acids long. The V segment lost 3 bases and the J segment 3 bases; nucleotides outside the gene matches: 5. From germline, CDR1 is DFQATT and CDR2 SNEGSKA (reference sequence). CDR3 protein: CSARVTSGRTDTQYF. The CDR3 DNA, read in part, is TGCAGTGCTAGGGTAACTAGCGGGAGAACAGATACG.

Worth noting for this clone: The read terminates 3 residues before the CDR3 end, so the remaining end is supplied by the germline J gene. V gene TRBV7-3 combines with J gene TRBJ2-1; TRBD2 aligns across 9 bases. The germline CDR1 and CDR2 sequences are SGHTA and FQGTGA. This CDR3 is built from 16 residues. V trimming: 5 bases; J trimming: 4 bases; junction bases outside the gene matches: 9. The DNA read from the CDR3 is TGTGCCAGCAGCCCCTTGGGAGCGGGGGGTTACAATGAG. Encoded protein: CASSPLGAGGYNE. The complete CDR3 reads CASSPLGAGGYNEQFF.

Comment on this clone: Read sequence stops 3 residues before the CDR3 end, and the germline J gene provides the missing end. V gene TRBV2 combines with J gene TRBJ1-1; unclear D gene. The CDR3 runs 14 residues. Trimming left V 8 bases short and J 1 base short, with 14 bases between. Germline V gene data show CDR1 as SNHLY and CDR2 as FYNNEI. Incomplete CDR3 DNA: TGTGCCAGCTTACGTCTGCGTAGGAACACTGAA. This encodes CASLRLRRNTE. From start to end, the CDR3 is CASLRLRRNTEAFF.

About this clone itself: The read halts 3 residues ahead of the CDR3 end, with the missing end drawn from the germline J gene. The V gene is TRBV2, the J gene TRBJ2-1; 14 nucleotides match TRBD2. Germline CDR1 reads SNHLY; CDR2 reads FYNNEI. V lost 7 bases and J lost 4; bases outside the gene matches: 12. This CDR3 spans 18 amino acids. The CDR3 spells CASILKWTSGGPYNEQFF. The sequenced part of the CDR3 DNA is TGTGCCAGCATTCTAAAGTGGACTAGCGGGGGGCCATACAATGAG.